Listed below are T cell receptor beta chains from one sample, sequenced in a study of long-term antiretroviral therapy in people with HIV. Data came from immunoSEQ multiplex PCR; TCRdb stores just in-frame clones and leaves some out. The table has roughly 19,000 clones, approximately 78% seen once. Here the sequenced sample was unsorted PBMCs, taken 0.6 years after starting antiretroviral therapy. Receptors were obtained from a woman under 30 with HIV. The CDR3 runs from the conserved cysteine through the conserved F or W. Fields, in order: V gene, J gene, clone size, D gene, CDR3 DNA, CDR3 protein. A D gene is named only where the DNA matches it firmly. Rows may omit the clone size; those that give it use once, few, many or a size class.

TRBV5-4,TRBJ1-1,.,.,TGTGCCAGCAGCTTGGGCGGGGGCCCGAACACTGAAGCTTTCTTT,CASSLGGGPNTEAFF
TRBV6-5,TRBJ1-2,once,.,TGTGCCAGCAGTGTAGGACCGTCATATGGCTACACCTTC,CASSVGPSYGYTF
TRBV7-2,TRBJ2-4,.,.,TGTGCCAGCAGATTAGGGACTGGTACGCGAGAGGTAGCCAAAAACATTCAGTACTTC,CASRLGTGTREVAKNIQYF
TRBV27,TRBJ2-7,once,.,TGTGCCAGCACCCCGTCGGGGGCTCACGAGCAGTACTTC,CASTPSGAHEQYF
TRBV27,TRBJ1-4,.,.,TGTGCCAGCACTTCCCGGGGCTCGGGCACTAATGAAAAACTGTTTTTT,CASTSRGSGTNEKLFF
TRBV6-1,TRBJ2-1,once,.,TGTGCCAGCAGTGACATGACTCGCACCTCCTACAATGAGCAGTTCTTC,CASSDMTRTSYNEQFF
TRBV6-1,TRBJ2-7,few,.,TGTGCCAGCAGAGGTTACGGGTCCGATTGGGAGCAGTACTTC,CASRGYGSDWEQYF
TRBV7-8,TRBJ1-3,.,TRBD1,TGTGCCAGCAGCCCCGGGACAGGGGCAAACACCATATATTTT,CASSPGTGANTIYF
TRBV27,TRBJ2-7,.,.,TGTGCCAGCAGTTTAAAAGCAGGGTCCTACGAGCAGTACTTC,CASSLKAGSYEQYF
TRBV7-6,TRBJ2-3,.,TRBD2,TGTGCCAGCAGCTCCTCGGTAACTAGCGGGATGGAGTATTTT,CASSSSVTSGMEYF
TRBV10-3,TRBJ1-2,.,.,TGTGCCATCACCTCAGGGTGGGGAAACTATGGCTACACCTTC,CAITSGWGNYGYTF
TRBV2,TRBJ1-2,.,.,TGTGCCAGCAGTGAAGCATTAGGGGGGGCCTATGGCTACACCTTC,CASSEALGGAYGYTF
TRBV5-1,TRBJ2-3,once,.,TGCGCCAGCAGCTTGGGAATAGCTACAGATACGCAGTATTTT,CASSLGIATDTQYF
TRBV4-3,TRBJ1-6,.,.,TGCGCCAGCAGCCTACAACCTTTGGACAATAATTCACCCCTCCACTTT,CASSLQPLDNNSPLHF
TRBV18,TRBJ1-5,.,.,TGTGCCAGCTCACCAACAGTTCGGGATGGCAATCAGCCCCAGCATTTT,CASSPTVRDGNQPQHF
TRBV7-3,TRBJ1-2,.,TRBD1,TGTGCCAGCGGTGGACAGGGGTATGGCTACACCTTC,CASGGQGYGYTF
TRBV5-8,TRBJ2-5,.,.,TGTGCCAGCAGCTTGGCCAGGAAAACCCAAGAGACCCAGTACTTC,CASSLARKTQETQYF